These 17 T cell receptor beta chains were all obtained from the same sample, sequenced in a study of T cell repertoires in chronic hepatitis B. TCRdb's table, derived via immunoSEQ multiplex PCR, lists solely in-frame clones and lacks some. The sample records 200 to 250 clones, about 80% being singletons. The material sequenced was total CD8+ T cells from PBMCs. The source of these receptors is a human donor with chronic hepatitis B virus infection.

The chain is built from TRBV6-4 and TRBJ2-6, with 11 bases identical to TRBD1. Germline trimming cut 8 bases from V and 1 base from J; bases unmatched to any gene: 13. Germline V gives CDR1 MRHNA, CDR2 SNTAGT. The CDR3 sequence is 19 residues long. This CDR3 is CASGKGQGVSMSGANVLTF. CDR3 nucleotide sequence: TGTGCCAGCGGGAAGGGACAGGGGGTTTCAATGTCTGGGGCCAACGTCCTGACTTTC.

This CDR3 reads CAISEGDRGLTDTQYF. CDR3 coding DNA: TGTGCCATCAGTGAGGGGGACAGGGGTCTAACAGATACGCAGTATTTT. This chain joins TRBV10-3 and TRBJ2-3; 10 bases align to TRBD1. In germline, CDR1 is ENHRY, CDR2 SYGVKD. J was trimmed by 3 bases and V by 2 bases; bases with no gene match: 5. The CDR3 length is 16 residues.

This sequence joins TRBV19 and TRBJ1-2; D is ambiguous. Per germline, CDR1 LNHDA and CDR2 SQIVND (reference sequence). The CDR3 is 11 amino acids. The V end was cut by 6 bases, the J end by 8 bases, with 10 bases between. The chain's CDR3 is CASSLGKGYTF. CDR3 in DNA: TGTGCCAGTAGCCTCGGTAAGGGCTACACCTTC.

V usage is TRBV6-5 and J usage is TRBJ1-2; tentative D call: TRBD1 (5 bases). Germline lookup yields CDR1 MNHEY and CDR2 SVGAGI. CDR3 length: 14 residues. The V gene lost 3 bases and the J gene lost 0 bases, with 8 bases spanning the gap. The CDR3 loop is CASSYGGPNYGYTF. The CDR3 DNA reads TGTGCCAGCAGTTATGGGGGTCCTAACTATGGCTACACCTTC.

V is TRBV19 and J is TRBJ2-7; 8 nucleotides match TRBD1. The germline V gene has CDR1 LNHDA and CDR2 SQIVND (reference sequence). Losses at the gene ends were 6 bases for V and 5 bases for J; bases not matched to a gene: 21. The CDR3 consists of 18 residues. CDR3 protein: CASRGALDREFRGHEQYF. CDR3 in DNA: TGTGCCAGTAGGGGCGCGCTGGACAGGGAATTTAGGGGCCACGAGCAGTACTTC.

This CDR3 reads CASSQDRRRENYNEQFF. CDR3 bases: TGTGCCAGCAGCCAAGATCGCCGGCGGGAGAACTACAATGAGCAGTTCTTC. The chain links TRBV4-2 to TRBJ2-1; 7 bases fit TRBD2. V trimming: 0 bases; J trimming: 3 bases; junction bases outside the gene matches: 8. The length of the CDR3 is 17 residues. Germline lookup yields CDR1 LGHNA and CDR2 YNFKEQ.

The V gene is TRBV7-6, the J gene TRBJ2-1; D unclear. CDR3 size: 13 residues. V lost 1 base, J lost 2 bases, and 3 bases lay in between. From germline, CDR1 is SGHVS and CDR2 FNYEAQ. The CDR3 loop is CASSLGTYNEQFF. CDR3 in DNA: TGTGCCAGCAGCTTAGGGACCTACAATGAGCAGTTCTTC. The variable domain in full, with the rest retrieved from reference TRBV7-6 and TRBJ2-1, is GAGVSQSPRYKVTKRGQDVALRCDPISGHVSLYWYRQALGQGPEFLTYFNYEAQQDKSGLPNDRFSAERPEGSISTLTIQRTEQRDSAMYRCASSLGTYNEQFFGPGTRLTVL.

Here the CDR3 DNA reads TGTGCCAGCAGAGGACTAGAAGATACGCAGTATTTT. Its protein is CASRGLEDTQYF. The V call is TRBV9, the J call TRBJ2-3; 7 bases agree with TRBD2. V lost 5 bases, J lost 5 bases, and 2 bases stayed unmatched. There are 12 residues in the CDR3. The germline V gene has CDR1 SGDLS and CDR2 YYNGEE. The full variable domain, its missing parts supplied by reference TRBV9 and TRBJ2-3, is DSGVTQTPKHLITATGQRVTLRCSPRSGDLSVYWYQQSLDQGLQFLIQYYNGEERAKGNILERFSAQQFPDLHSELNLSSLELGDSALYFCASRGLEDTQYFGPGTRLTVL.

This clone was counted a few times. The chain's CDR3 is CASSPEQGARSEAFF. The CDR3 coding sequence is TGCGCCAGCAGCCCTGAACAGGGGGCGCGGTCTGAAGCTTTCTTT. The chain recombines TRBV5-1 with TRBJ1-1, with 9 bases matching TRBD1. There are 15 residues in the CDR3. Germline-derived CDR1 and CDR2 are SGHRS and YFSETQ. V was clipped by 4 bases and J by 6 bases; unmatched bases: 10.

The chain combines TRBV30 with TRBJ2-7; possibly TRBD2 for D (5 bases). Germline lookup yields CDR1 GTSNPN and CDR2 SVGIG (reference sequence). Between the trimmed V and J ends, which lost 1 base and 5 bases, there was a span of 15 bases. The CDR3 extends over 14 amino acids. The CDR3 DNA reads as TGTGCCTGGAGTGACCCCCCCGGGATCCACGAGCAGTACTTC. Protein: CAWSDPPGIHEQYF.

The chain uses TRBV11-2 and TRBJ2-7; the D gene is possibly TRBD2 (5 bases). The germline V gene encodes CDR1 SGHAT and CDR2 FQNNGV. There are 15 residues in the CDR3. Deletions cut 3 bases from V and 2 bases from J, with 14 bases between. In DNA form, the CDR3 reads TGTGCCAGCAGCTTTCTGGAGGCGTCTACCTACGAGCAGTACTTC. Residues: CASSFLEASTYEQYF.

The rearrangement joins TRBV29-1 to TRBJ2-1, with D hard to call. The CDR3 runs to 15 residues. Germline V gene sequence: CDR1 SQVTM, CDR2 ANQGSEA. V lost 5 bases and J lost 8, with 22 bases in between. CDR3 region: CSVLGQAYLQDEQFF. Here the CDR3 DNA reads TGCAGCGTTTTGGGCCAAGCCTATCTTCAGGATGAGCAGTTCTTC.

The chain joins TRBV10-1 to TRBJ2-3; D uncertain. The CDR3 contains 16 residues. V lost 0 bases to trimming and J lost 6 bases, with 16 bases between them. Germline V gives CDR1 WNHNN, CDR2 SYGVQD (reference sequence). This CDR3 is CASSESYLLGPDTQYF. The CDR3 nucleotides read TGCGCCAGCAGTGAGTCTTACTTATTGGGTCCCGATACGCAGTATTTT.

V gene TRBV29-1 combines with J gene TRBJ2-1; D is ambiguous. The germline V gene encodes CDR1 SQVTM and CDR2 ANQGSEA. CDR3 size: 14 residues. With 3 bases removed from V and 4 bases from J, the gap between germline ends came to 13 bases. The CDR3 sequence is CSVDPGEGYNEQFF. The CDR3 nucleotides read TGCAGCGTTGACCCCGGTGAAGGTTACAATGAGCAGTTCTTC.

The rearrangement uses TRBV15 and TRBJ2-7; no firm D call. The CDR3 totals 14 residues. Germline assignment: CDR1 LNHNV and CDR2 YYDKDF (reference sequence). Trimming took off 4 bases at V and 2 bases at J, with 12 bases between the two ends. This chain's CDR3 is CATSNRPETYEQYF. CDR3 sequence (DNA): TGTGCCACCAGCAATCGTCCAGAGACCTACGAGCAGTACTTC.

The CDR3 DNA is TGTGCCAGCCAGGGGCTGTCGGGTAATGAAAAACTGTTTTTT. Protein sequence: CASQGLSGNEKLFF. V gene TRBV7-9 combines with J gene TRBJ1-4; a weak D match, TRBD1 (6 bases). This CDR3 comprises 14 residues. Per the germline V gene, CDR1 is SEHNR and CDR2 is FQNEAQ (reference sequence). V lost 8 bases and J lost 4, with 14 bases in between.

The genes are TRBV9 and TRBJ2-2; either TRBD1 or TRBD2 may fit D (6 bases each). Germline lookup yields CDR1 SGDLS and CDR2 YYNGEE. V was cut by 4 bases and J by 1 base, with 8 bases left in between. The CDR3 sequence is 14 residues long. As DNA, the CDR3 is TGTGCCAGCAGCAAGGGGGGGAACACCGGGGAGCTGTTTTTT. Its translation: CASSKGGNTGELFF.